The next 32 T cell receptor beta chains were all read from a single sample in a study of T cell changes during pregnancy in multiple sclerosis. The table came from immunoSEQ multiplex PCR; TCRdb's copy has only in-frame clones and leaves some out. The top ten hold less than 2.5% of the sample, which has about 59,000 clones, 92% seen once. The input for sequencing was peripheral blood, taken in the first trimester of pregnancy. The receptors come from a female donor with multiple sclerosis, enrolled in a pregnancy study.

The CDR3 region is CASSPQWTNEKLFF. In DNA, the CDR3 is TGTGCCAGCAGCCCCCAGTGGACTAATGAAAAACTGTTTTTT. The genes are TRBV4-2 and TRBJ1-4; D remains ambiguous. The CDR3 has 14 residues. CDR1 and CDR2 (germline): LGHNA, YNFKEQ. V lost 4 bases to trimming and J lost 2 bases, with 8 bases between them.

The chain uses TRBV4-2 and TRBJ2-3; the D is unclear. V shed 1 base and J shed 6 bases, with 5 bases lying between them. Germline assignment: CDR1 LGHNA and CDR2 YNFKEQ. The CDR3 runs to 12 residues. The CDR3 DNA is TGTGCCAGCAGCCAAGTCGGTGATACGCAGTATTTT. Its protein product is CASSQVGDTQYF.

The chain carries TRBV28 and TRBJ2-7, with 7 bases identical to TRBD1. Germline assignment: CDR1 MDHEN and CDR2 SYDVKM. J lost 1 base, V lost 6 bases, and 6 bases had no gene match. The CDR3 is 14 residues long. CDR3 bases: TGTGCCAGCAGCACGACAGGGAGATCCTACGAGCAGTACTTC. Amino acids: CASSTTGRSYEQYF.

The V gene is TRBV5-1, the J gene TRBJ2-1, with TRBD2 matching over 10 bases. V was pared by 0 bases and J by 8 bases, with 8 bases of the junction left unmatched. In germline, CDR1 is SGHRS, CDR2 YFSETQ. The CDR3 spans 16 residues. CDR3 DNA: TGCGCCAGCAGCTTGGCACTAGCGGGACCACTGGATGAGCAGTTCTTC. Its protein is CASSLALAGPLDEQFF.

This clone came up once. The chain couples TRBV7-2 to TRBJ2-7, with 14 bases matching TRBD2. With V trimmed by 4 bases and J by 2 bases, 10 bases remained unmatched. Looked up from germline, CDR1 is SGHTA and CDR2 is FQGNSA. CDR3 length equals 18 residues. In nucleotides, the CDR3 is TGTGCCAGCAGCTCTCTCGGGACTAGCGGGAGTCGCCCCTACGAGCAGTACTTC. Encoded protein: CASSSLGTSGSRPYEQYF.

V is TRBV5-1 and J is TRBJ2-1; TRBD2 aligns across 11 bases. Germline assignment: CDR1 SGHRS and CDR2 YFSETQ. V shed 2 bases and J 6 bases; nucleotides not matched to a gene: 4. The CDR3 consists of 15 residues. The CDR3 DNA reads as TGCGCCAGCAGCTTTGGACTAGCGGGTGCCAATGAGCAGTTCTTC. It is translated as CASSFGLAGANEQFF.

V usage is TRBV5-6 and J usage is TRBJ2-5, with a weak D call TRBD1 (5 bases). The CDR3 covers 15 residues. CDR1 is SGHDT, CDR2 YYEEEE, per germline. Trimming took off 1 base at V and 4 bases at J, with 14 bases between the two ends. The CDR3 nucleotides read TGTGCCAGCAGCTTGTTAAGGGGCGCAGGAGAGACCCAGTACTTC. It translates to CASSLLRGAGETQYF.

V is TRBV9 and J is TRBJ2-7; 14 bases are shared with TRBD2. This CDR3 spans 18 amino acids. After removal of 3 bases from V and 0 bases from J, the junction contained 8 bases not matched to a gene. The V gene's germline CDR1 is SGDLS and CDR2 YYNGEE. CDR3 loop: CASSAGTSGRTDSYEQYF. As DNA, the CDR3 is TGTGCCAGCAGCGCCGGGACTAGCGGGAGAACTGACTCCTACGAGCAGTACTTC.

This clone was detected once. V is TRBV14 and J is TRBJ2-5; TRBD1 matches at 8 bases. The germline V gene encodes CDR1 SGHDN and CDR2 FVKESK. There are 15 residues in the CDR3. Unmatched junction bases numbered 5, after V lost 1 base and J lost 4 bases. Here the CDR3 reads CASSQVTGGSETQYF. The CDR3, as DNA: TGTGCCAGCAGCCAAGTCACAGGGGGGTCAGAGACCCAGTACTTC.

This chain joins TRBV5-1 and TRBJ2-2, with D possibly matching TRBD2 (6 bases). The CDR3 is made up of 16 amino acids. The germline V and J ends were trimmed by 4 bases and 7 bases, with 20 bases remaining between them. Germline lookup yields CDR1 SGHRS and CDR2 YFSETQ. The CDR3 nucleotides are TGCGCCAGCAGCGCGTCCGGGACTGGGAGCTTCGGGGAGCTGTTTTTT. The encoded protein is CASSASGTGSFGELFF.

This chain joins TRBV30 and TRBJ1-1; perhaps TRBD1 as D (6 bases). Trimming removed 1 base from V and 5 bases from J, with 8 bases in between. Looked up from germline, CDR1 is GTSNPN and CDR2 is SVGIG (reference sequence). This CDR3 is 12 amino acids long. In nucleotides, the CDR3 is TGTGCCTGGAGTGAGGGGGGGACTGAAGCTTTCTTT. Encoded protein: CAWSEGGTEAFF.

The count of this clone is one. The chain is built from TRBV6-1 and TRBJ1-5; 11 positions agree with TRBD1. V shed 5 bases and J 6 bases; nucleotides not matched to a gene: 6. Germline CDR1 reads MNHNS; CDR2 reads SASEGT. This CDR3 comprises 15 residues. The CDR3 sequence is CASSSGTGGGQPQHF. CDR3 bases: TGTGCCAGCAGTTCCGGGACAGGGGGGGGTCAGCCCCAGCATTTT.

The gene calls are TRBV4-3 and TRBJ2-7; D gene uncertain. The germline V and J ends were trimmed by 0 bases and 6 bases, with 9 bases remaining between them. The length of the CDR3 is 13 residues. Germline values: CDR1 LGHNA, CDR2 YSLEER. For the CDR3, the DNA is TGCGCCAGCAGCCAAGATGTCTACCTCGAGCAGTACTTC. It translates to CASSQDVYLEQYF.

The chain has TRBV11-2 and TRBJ1-1, with 8 bases identical to TRBD1. The CDR3 spans 15 residues. V trimming: 5 bases; J trimming: 3 bases; junction bases outside the gene matches: 8. The germline V gene has CDR1 SGHAT and CDR2 FQNNGV. CDR3: CASSRLQGAYTEAFF. In nucleotides, the CDR3 is TGTGCCAGCAGCCGCCTTCAGGGGGCGTACACTGAAGCTTTCTTT.

This clone showed up just once. This chain joins TRBV21-1 and TRBJ2-7; the D call of TRBD1 is as the table states it, not checked on the DNA. TRBV21-1 is a documented pseudogene. The length of the CDR3 is 14 residues. CDR3 region: CASSAPGQGVQQYF. For the CDR3, the DNA is TGTGCCAGCAGCGCACCGGGACAGGGAGTACAGCAGTACTTC.

The chain carries TRBV27 and TRBJ2-1; the match to TRBD1 covers 10 bases. Trimming cost V 5 bases and J 5 bases; bases outside gene matches: 3. The CDR3 spans 14 residues. Germline V gene sequence: CDR1 MNHEY, CDR2 SMNVEV (reference sequence). This chain's CDR3 is CASSIGTGDNEQFF. The CDR3 DNA sequence: TGTGCCAGCAGTATCGGGACAGGGGACAATGAGCAGTTCTTC.

The chain recombines TRBV5-1 with TRBJ2-1; D is possibly TRBD2 (7 bases). V lost 0 bases and J lost 2, with 9 bases in between. Germline assignment: CDR1 SGHRS and CDR2 YFSETQ. The CDR3 loop spans 15 amino acids. CDR3 sequence (DNA): TGCGCCAGCAGCTTGGGGGGGGGCGCCTACAATGAGCAGTTCTTC. Translation: CASSLGGGAYNEQFF.

This clone came up once. V is TRBV27 and J is TRBJ1-1, with D possibly matching TRBD1 (6 bases). Germline V gene sequence: CDR1 MNHEY, CDR2 SMNVEV (reference sequence). Trimming pared 6 bases from V and 5 bases from J, leaving 13 bases between. This CDR3 spans 13 amino acids. CDR3 sequence reads: CASRNRASTEAFF. CDR3 bases: TGTGCCAGCAGGAACAGGGCGAGTACTGAAGCTTTCTTT.

The J gene is TRBJ2-6, the V gene TRBV28, with D perhaps TRBD1 (6 bases). Germline-derived CDR1 and CDR2 are MDHEN and SYDVKM. V lost 7 bases to trimming and J lost 4 bases, with 14 bases between them. The CDR3 runs 15 residues. CDR3 protein: CASNFRGKGANVLTF. In DNA, the CDR3 is TGTGCCAGCAATTTCAGGGGTAAAGGGGCCAACGTCCTGACTTTC. Full variable domain (outside the CDR3, taken from reference TRBV28 and TRBJ2-6): DVKVTQSSRYLVKRTGEKVFLECVQDMDHENMFWYRQDPGLGLRLIYFSYDVKMKEKGDIPEGYSVSREKKERFSLILESASTNQTSMYLCASNFRGKGANVLTFGAGSRLTVL.

The chain uses TRBV9 and TRBJ2-1; perhaps TRBD2 as D (5 bases). Germline CDR1 SGDLS, CDR2 YYNGEE. This CDR3 region has 14 residues. V was clipped by 1 base and J by 8 bases, with 13 bases between them. CDR3 sequence: CASSVTPGSHEQFF. CDR3 sequence (DNA): TGTGCCAGCAGCGTAACCCCGGGGAGTCATGAGCAGTTCTTC.

The CDR3 reads CASSFTGADTEAFF. The CDR3 DNA reads TGTGCCAGCTCGTTCACAGGGGCGGACACTGAAGCTTTCTTT. V gene TRBV18 combines with J gene TRBJ1-1; 7 bases match TRBD1. Germline V gene sequence: CDR1 KGHSH, CDR2 LQKENI. V gave up 6 bases and J gave up 3 bases; unmatched junction bases: 7. This CDR3 contains 14 residues.

The chain links TRBV7-3 to TRBJ2-1, with D possibly TRBD2 on 6 matching bases. The germline V gene encodes CDR1 SGHTA and CDR2 FQGTGA. V was pared by 2 bases and J by 9 bases, with 11 bases between. This CDR3 region has 13 residues. The CDR3 here is CASSLRPRGEQFF. The CDR3 DNA reads as TGTGCCAGCAGCTTACGGCCGCGGGGTGAGCAGTTCTTC.

The chain uses TRBV19 and TRBJ2-1, with 11 bases identical to TRBD2. J was trimmed by 2 bases and V by 6 bases; bases with no gene match: 3. The CDR3 sequence is 15 residues long. Germline values: CDR1 LNHDA, CDR2 SQIVND (reference sequence). The CDR3, as DNA: TGTGCCAGTAGCCTAGCGGGGGGCACCTACAATGAGCAGTTCTTC. Its protein is CASSLAGGTYNEQFF.

The chain is built from TRBV7-9 and TRBJ1-1, with D possibly TRBD1 on 5 matching bases. Trimming took off 5 bases at V and 6 bases at J, with 19 bases between the two ends. CDR1 is SEHNR and CDR2 is FQNEAQ in the germline V gene (reference sequence). The CDR3 covers 15 residues. The CDR3 bases are TGTGCCAGCAGCCTTTCAGGAGGGGTTAACGCTGAAGCTTTCTTT. Encoded protein: CASSLSGGVNAEAFF. Filled out from reference TRBV7-9 and TRBJ1-1, the complete variable domain reads DTGVSQNPRHKITKRGQNVTFRCDPISEHNRLYWYRQTLGQGPEFLTYFQNEAQLEKSRLLSDRFSAERPKGSFSTLEIQRTEQGDSAMYLCASSLSGGVNAEAFFGQGTRLTVV.

This clone was recorded once. V usage is TRBV7-9 and J usage is TRBJ2-7, with 9 bases fitting TRBD2. Germline CDR1 and CDR2: SEHNR and FQNEAQ (reference sequence). CDR3 size: 15 residues. V lost 3 bases, J lost 3 bases, and 6 bases stayed unmatched. CDR3 sequence: CASSFSREGRYEQYF. The CDR3 nucleotides are TGTGCCAGCAGCTTTTCGCGGGAGGGCCGCTACGAGCAGTACTTC.

The V and J genes are TRBV18 and TRBJ2-7; 9 bases line up with TRBD1. The CDR3 length is 13 residues. Germline-derived CDR1 and CDR2 are KGHSH and LQKENI. V lost 2 bases to trimming and J lost 7 bases; unmatched junction nucleotides: 3. The CDR3 region is CASSPMTGGEQYF. The CDR3 DNA sequence: TGTGCCAGCTCACCAATGACAGGGGGTGAGCAGTACTTC.

This clone turned up a few times. The gene calls are TRBV6-5 and TRBJ1-1; the D is unclear. Germline V gene lookup returns CDR1 MNHEY and CDR2 SVGAGI. The V end was cut by 4 bases, the J end by 2 bases, with 2 bases between. This CDR3 is built from 11 residues. The CDR3 coding sequence is TGTGCCAGCAGTTCAAACACTGAAGCTTTCTTT. Amino acids: CASSSNTEAFF.

The J gene is TRBJ2-1, the V gene TRBV6-5; 12 bases are a match to TRBD2. The CDR3 loop spans 14 amino acids. V lost 6 bases to trimming and J lost 11 bases; unmatched junction nucleotides: 8. Germline-derived CDR1 and CDR2 are MNHEY and SVGAGI. Here the CDR3 DNA reads TGTGCCAGCAGCCGCCGACTAGCGGGAGAACAGCAGTTCTTC. Translating it yields CASSRRLAGEQQFF.

The chain combines TRBV6-6 with TRBJ2-7, with D maybe TRBD1 (5 bases). V dropped 0 bases and J dropped 11 bases, with 8 bases sitting between them. The CDR3 sequence is 11 residues long. CDR1 and CDR2 from the germline V gene are MNHNY and SVGAGI (reference sequence). The CDR3 region is CASSYSGQKYF. CDR3 sequence (DNA): TGTGCCAGCAGTTACTCGGGGCAGAAGTACTTC.

The chain has TRBV7-2 and TRBJ2-1, with TRBD2 matching over 10 bases. V dropped 6 bases and J dropped 8; count of bases not matched to a gene: 7. CDR3 length: 14 amino acids. CDR1 SGHTA and CDR2 FQGNSA come from the germline V gene. CDR3 sequence: CASRPGLANHEQFF. Written as DNA, the CDR3 is TGTGCCAGCAGGCCGGGACTAGCGAACCATGAGCAGTTCTTC.

This chain links TRBV28 with TRBJ2-1; D might be TRBD2 (5 bases). CDR1 MDHEN and CDR2 SYDVKM come from the germline V gene. The V gene lost 6 bases and the J gene lost 4 bases, with 19 bases spanning the gap. The CDR3 runs 16 residues. The CDR3 coding sequence is TGTGCCAGCAGCCCGAATCGAGGCGGGCAGTACAATGAGCAGTTCTTC. This gives the protein CASSPNRGGQYNEQFF.

This clone was observed a single time. V is TRBV15 and J is TRBJ2-7; 9 bases map to TRBD1. This CDR3 is built from 17 residues. The junction had 19 bases not matched to a gene; V was cut back by 8 bases and J by 5 bases. Per germline, CDR1 LNHNV and CDR2 YYDKDF (reference sequence). CDR3 nucleotide sequence: TGTGCCACCTCCGTACGAATTGGGACAGGGTATTGGAACGAGCAGTACTTC. Translated: CATSVRIGTGYWNEQYF.